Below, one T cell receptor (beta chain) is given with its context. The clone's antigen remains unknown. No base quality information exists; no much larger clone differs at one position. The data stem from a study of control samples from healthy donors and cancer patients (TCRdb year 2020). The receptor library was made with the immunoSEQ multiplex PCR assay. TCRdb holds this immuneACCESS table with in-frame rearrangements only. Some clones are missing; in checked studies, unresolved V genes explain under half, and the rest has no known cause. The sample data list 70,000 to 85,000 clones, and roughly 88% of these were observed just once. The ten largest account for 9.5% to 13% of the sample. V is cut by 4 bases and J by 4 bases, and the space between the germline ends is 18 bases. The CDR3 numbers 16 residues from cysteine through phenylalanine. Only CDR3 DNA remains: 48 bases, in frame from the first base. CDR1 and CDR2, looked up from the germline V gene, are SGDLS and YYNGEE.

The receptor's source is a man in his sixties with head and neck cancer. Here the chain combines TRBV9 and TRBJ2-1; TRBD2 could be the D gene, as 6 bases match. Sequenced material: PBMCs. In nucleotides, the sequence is TGTGCCAGCAGCCCAACGTCTAGCGTTGGATACAATGAGCAGTTCTTC. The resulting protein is CASSPTSSVGYNEQFF.